This T cell receptor (beta chain) was found in a study of OX40 agonist ivuxolimab in advanced cancers. General study findings and limits: In the 0.1-3.0 mg/kg groups, partial responders showed among the lowest expansion.

The germline gives CDR1 LGHNA, CDR2 YNFKEQ. This CDR3 is built from 17 residues. Trimming at V came to 0 bases and at J to 1 base, leaving 7 bases not matched to a gene. With respect to this clone: What it binds is unknown.

Repertoires were generated with immunoSEQ multiplex PCR, while TCRdb's copy carries only in-frame clones and drops some. Of tens of thousands of clones listed, around nine tenths were seen once; the top ten hold under 3%. Sequenced material: CD4+ or CD8+ T cells sorted from blood, taken in a trial of the OX40 agonist ivuxolimab. The chain uses TRBV4-2 and TRBJ2-3; TRBD1 matches 7 bases. The sequence was collected from an adult with an advanced solid tumor such as melanoma, head and neck, liver or kidney cancer. The CDR3 DNA sequence: TGTGCCAGCAGCCAAGATTCGTCAGGGGGTGGCACAGATACGCAGTATTTT. It translates to CASSQDSSGGGTDTQYF.